A selection of T cell receptor beta chains follows, all from one sample in a study of blood T cell repertoires in COVID-19. The repertoire was sequenced with immunoSEQ multiplex PCR; TCRdb's copy has only in-frame clones and lacks some. Found here are over 150,000 clones, around four fifths of them singletons; the top ten hold 5.5% to 8%. Sequencing was carried out using peripheral blood. Source of these receptors: a middle-aged woman with COVID-19, enrolled during active disease. The CDR3 runs from the conserved cysteine through the conserved F or W. D genes are given only for firm matches. Size is omitted from some rows. Given values are once, few, many or a class for expanded clones.

v_call,j_call,clone_size,d_call,cdr3_aa,cdr3_nt
TRBV5-6,TRBJ2-5,-,TRBD1,CASSFWRTGGAETQYF,TGTGCCAGCAGCTTTTGGCGGACAGGGGGCGCAGAGACCCAGTACTTC
TRBV28,TRBJ2-1,-,-,CASSLPGTEQFF,TGTGCCAGCAGTTTACCCGGGACAGAGCAGTTCTTC
TRBV9,TRBJ2-3,-,TRBD2,CASSGLAGGTDTQYF,TGTGCCAGCAGCGGGCTAGCGGGGGGCACAGATACGCAGTATTTT
TRBV18,TRBJ1-5,-,TRBD1,CASSRTGANQPQHF,TGTGCCAGCTCACGAACAGGGGCAAATCAGCCCCAGCATTTT
TRBV7-9,TRBJ2-2,-,-,CASSDRGGQPF,TGTGCCAGCAGCGACCGCGGTGGACAGCCCTTT
TRBV28,TRBJ1-5,-,TRBD1,CASNDRDSSNQPQHF,TGTGCCAGCAATGACCGGGACAGTAGCAATCAGCCCCAGCATTTT
TRBV6-5,TRBJ2-2,-,-,CASSYSSGIRTGELFF,TGTGCCAGCAGTTACTCTTCAGGGATCCGCACCGGGGAGCTGTTTTTT
TRBV5-1,TRBJ2-1,-,TRBD1,CASSKRDRELAGLGQEQFF,TGCGCCAGCAGCAAGAGGGACAGGGAACTGGCCGGACTCGGTCAGGAGCAGTTCTTC
TRBV5-1,TRBJ1-5,-,-,CASSLEQGGGPQHF,TGCGCCAGCAGCTTGGAGCAGGGTGGTGGGCCCCAGCATTTT
TRBV12-5,TRBJ1-2,-,TRBD1,CASGLVYRGYYGYTF,TGTGCTAGTGGTTTGGTTTACAGGGGTTACTATGGCTACACCTTC
TRBV6-5,TRBJ1-2,-,TRBD1,CASTSGGANYGYTF,TGTGCCAGCACCTCAGGGGGCGCGAACTATGGCTACACCTTC
TRBV19,TRBJ2-7,-,TRBD1,CASSIGTGRAYEQYF,TGTGCCAGTAGTATTGGGACAGGGAGGGCCTACGAGCAGTACTTC
TRBV6-6,TRBJ1-2,once,TRBD1,CASWTGFYGYTF,TGTGCCAGCTGGACAGGGTTCTATGGCTACACCTTC
TRBV19,TRBJ1-5,-,-,CAIQQGSNQPQHF,TGTGCCATACAGCAGGGAAGCAATCAGCCCCAGCATTTT
TRBV5-4,TRBJ1-2,-,-,CAVNRDNYGYTF,TGTGCCGTCAACAGGGATAACTATGGCTACACCTTC
TRBV5-1,TRBJ2-7,-,-,CASSLDLQGGTYEQYF,TGCGCCAGCAGCTTGGATCTCCAGGGGGGAACCTACGAGCAGTACTTC
TRBV19,TRBJ1-6,-,TRBD1,CASANRGPNSPLHF,TGTGCCAGTGCAAACAGGGGCCCTAATTCACCCCTCCACTTT
TRBV28,TRBJ1-4,few,-,CASSPGLPSREKLFF,TGTGCCAGCAGTCCCGGACTCCCGAGCCGGGAAAAACTGTTTTTT
TRBV28,TRBJ1-2,-,TRBD1,CASSSTGNGYTF,TGTGCCAGCAGTTCGACAGGGAATGGCTACACCTTC
TRBV12-3/TRBV12-4,TRBJ1-1,-,-,CASSLAANTEAFF,TGTGCCAGCAGCCTTGCGGCGAACACTGAAGCTTTCTTT
TRBV7-2,TRBJ2-5,-,-,CASSRQGLGETQYF,TGTGCCAGCAGCAGGCAGGGCCTGGGCGAGACCCAGTACTTC
TRBV9,TRBJ2-1,few,-,CASSVESGSYNEQFF,TGTGCCAGCAGCGTAGAGAGCGGCTCCTACAATGAGCAGTTCTTC
TRBV5-4,TRBJ1-1,once,-,CASSLAKGVNTEAFF,TGTGCCAGCAGTTTGGCCAAGGGGGTGAACACTGAAGCTTTCTTT
TRBV5-5,TRBJ2-5,-,-,CASSGTGLGETQYF,TGTGCCAGCAGCGGCACAGGGTTGGGAGAGACCCAGTACTTC
TRBV6-5,TRBJ2-1,-,TRBD2,CASLASGRGNEQFF,TGTGCCAGCCTCGCTAGCGGGAGGGGCAATGAGCAGTTCTTC
TRBV11-2,TRBJ2-1,-,TRBD2,CASSLQASGGYNEQFF,TGTGCCAGCAGCTTACAGGCTAGCGGGGGGTACAATGAGCAGTTCTTC
TRBV10-2,TRBJ1-4,once,TRBD1,CASTPGQGTGREKLFF,TGCGCCAGCACTCCCGGGCAGGGGACAGGGAGAGAAAAACTGTTTTTT
TRBV5-4,TRBJ2-1,-,TRBD2,CASSPRGLAATYNEQFF,TGTGCCAGCAGCCCCCGGGGACTAGCGGCGACCTACAATGAGCAGTTCTTC
TRBV7-9,TRBJ2-7,-,-,CASSRTENYEQYF,TGTGCCAGCAGCCGGACAGAGAACTACGAGCAGTACTTC
TRBV27,TRBJ1-4,-,-,CASSFSGGAGQGVYNEKLFF,TGTGCCAGCAGTTTTTCGGGGGGCGCAGGTCAGGGCGTTTATAATGAAAAACTGTTTTTT
TRBV5-6,TRBJ1-4,-,TRBD1,CASSFGDRDEKLFF,TGTGCCAGCAGCTTCGGGGACAGGGATGAAAAACTGTTTTTT
TRBV2,TRBJ1-1,once,TRBD1,CASRAGQGGGTEAFF,TGTGCCAGCAGGGCAGGACAGGGTGGAGGGACTGAAGCTTTCTTT
TRBV6-1,TRBJ2-5,-,-,CASSDTGLPQVTQYF,TGTGCCAGCAGTGATACAGGGCTCCCGCAGGTCACCCAGTACTTC
TRBV10-2,TRBJ1-5,-,-,CASSESEGRGAEQPQHF,TGCGCCAGCAGTGAGTCCGAGGGTCGGGGGGCTGAGCAGCCCCAGCATTTT
TRBV2,TRBJ1-1,-,-,CASRGADLGNTEAFF,TGTGCCAGCAGGGGGGCAGACCTTGGGAACACTGAAGCTTTCTTT
TRBV10-3,TRBJ1-4,-,-,CAISDPGGRDEKLFF,TGTGCCATCAGTGACCCGGGGGGCAGGGACGAAAAACTGTTTTTT
TRBV5-1,TRBJ2-1,-,TRBD2,CASSLGLAGVNEQFF,TGCGCCAGCAGCTTGGGACTAGCGGGAGTCAATGAGCAGTTCTTC
TRBV3-1/TRBV3-2,TRBJ1-2,-,-,CASSHSSGSDGYTF,TGTGCCAGCAGCCACTCGTCAGGGTCGGATGGCTACACCTTC
TRBV7-6,TRBJ1-6,-,TRBD1,CASSKPTGVNSPLHF,TGTGCCAGCAGCAAGCCGACAGGGGTAAATTCACCCCTCCACTTT
TRBV7-9,TRBJ2-1,-,TRBD1,CASSADRGQDNEQFF,TGTGCCAGCAGCGCGGACAGGGGGCAAGACAATGAGCAGTTCTTC
TRBV2,TRBJ2-3,-,-,CASIREFGNTQYF,TGTGCCAGCATCCGGGAGTTCGGGAATACGCAGTATTTT
TRBV6-1,TRBJ1-4,-,-,CASSERQGQGKLFF,TGTGCCAGCAGTGAACGGCAGGGTCAGGGAAAACTGTTTTTT
TRBV2,TRBJ1-2,-,-,CASSRDTPGGYTF,TGTGCCAGCAGCCGGGACACCCCGGGGGGCTACACCTTC
TRBV10-2,TRBJ1-3,-,-,CASSEFAGATFSGNTIYF,TGCGCCAGCAGTGAGTTCGCAGGGGCTACCTTCTCTGGAAACACCATATATTTT
TRBV10-2,TRBJ1-1,-,-,CASGAAGNMNTEAFF,TGCGCCAGCGGGGCGGCAGGGAACATGAACACTGAAGCTTTCTTT
TRBV28,TRBJ2-3,-,TRBD2,CASRRLAGGNTDTQYF,TGTGCCAGCAGACGATTAGCGGGAGGGAACACAGATACGCAGTATTTT
TRBV3-1/TRBV3-2,TRBJ2-7,-,-,CARSRGGGGAGYEQYF,TGTGCCCGCAGCCGTGGAGGAGGGGGGGCGGGCTACGAGCAGTACTTC
TRBV4-1,TRBJ2-7,-,-,CASSQVQVDAYEQYF,TGCGCCAGCAGCCAAGTCCAGGTTGATGCCTACGAGCAGTACTTC
TRBV28,TRBJ2-7,-,-,CASSLSPQVYEQYF,TGTGCCAGCAGTTTATCCCCCCAGGTCTACGAGCAGTACTTC